What follows are 15 T cell receptor beta chains derived from one specimen sequenced in a study of blood T cell repertoires in COVID-19 (dated by TCRdb to the early 2020s). Receptor libraries were prepared by the immunoSEQ multiplex PCR assay. The clones in this table, taken by TCRdb from immuneACCESS, are in-frame only. Not every clone is retained; where verified, under half of the shortfall comes from an unresolved V gene, and the cause of the rest is unknown. This sample has 130,000 to 150,000 clones in its table, and 75% to 90% of those were observed once. The biggest ten clones account for about 6% of the sample. The sequencing input was peripheral blood. The receptors were gathered from an older man with acute or convalescent COVID-19.

The chain carries TRBV11-2 and TRBJ2-7, with a weak D call TRBD1 (5 bases). Per the germline V gene, CDR1 is SGHAT and CDR2 is FQNNGV. CDR3 length equals 12 residues. Trimming took 3 bases from V and 4 from J, leaving 7 bases between them. The CDR3 reads CASSFQGYEQYF. The CDR3 nucleotides read TGTGCCAGCAGCTTCCAGGGTTACGAGCAGTACTTC.

V usage is TRBV7-8 and J usage is TRBJ2-7; D gene unclear. The CDR3 runs to 12 residues. V was pared by 1 base and J by 5 bases, with 6 bases between. CDR1 is SGHVS and CDR2 is FQNEAQ in the germline V gene. The CDR3 here is CASSLVRNEQYF. CDR3 nucleotides: TGTGCCAGCAGCTTAGTCAGAAACGAGCAGTACTTC.

The chain employs TRBV7-2 and TRBJ1-2, with D tentatively TRBD1 (5 bases). CDR1 is SGHTA and CDR2 is FQGNSA in the germline V gene. Trimming shortened V by 6 bases and J by 0 bases, and 8 bases separated the two germline ends. The CDR3 runs 13 residues. The CDR3 sequence is CASSGGANYGYTF. The CDR3 DNA sequence: TGTGCCAGCAGTGGGGGGGCTAACTATGGCTACACCTTC. The full variable domain, its missing parts supplied by reference TRBV7-2 and TRBJ1-2, is GAGVSQSPSNKVTEKGKDVELRCDPISGHTALYWYRQSLGQGLEFLIYFQGNSAPDKSGLPSDRFSAERTGGSVSTLTIQRTQQEDSAVYLCASSGGANYGYTFGSGTRLTVV.

The gene calls are TRBV7-3 and TRBJ2-7; TRBD2 agrees at 11 bases. Germline V lookup: CDR1 SGHTA, CDR2 FQGTGA. The J segment lost 7 bases and the V segment lost 6 bases, leaving 11 bases of the junction unmatched. The CDR3 runs 15 residues. The CDR3 DNA follows: TGTGCCAGCAGTTCTGTTGCTAGCGGGAGGAGTGAGCAGTACTTC. Translation gives CASSSVASGRSEQYF.

The V gene is TRBV3-1 (or the pseudogene TRBV3-2), the J gene TRBJ1-1; D is ambiguous. CDR1 is LGHDT and CDR2 is YNNKEL in the germline V gene (reference sequence). With 1 base removed from V and 0 bases from J, the gap between germline ends came to 6 bases. The CDR3 is made up of 14 amino acids. This CDR3 reads CASSQGRMNTEAFF. The CDR3 nucleotides read TGTGCCAGCAGCCAAGGCAGGATGAACACTGAAGCTTTCTTT.

The chain has TRBV2 and TRBJ2-2, with 9 nucleotides matching TRBD1. Germline CDR1 is SNHLY and CDR2 is FYNNEI. The ends lost 0 bases at V and 7 bases at J; junction bases unmatched: 3. This CDR3 is 15 amino acids long. CDR3 DNA: TGTGCCAGCAGTGAAGCACAGGGGGCGATCGGGGAGCTGTTTTTT. This encodes CASSEAQGAIGELFF.

The chain joins TRBV30 to TRBJ2-1; D is unclear. There are 13 residues in the CDR3. CDR1 GTSNPN and CDR2 SVGIG come from the germline V gene (reference sequence). Trimming cost V 0 bases and J 6 bases, with 9 bases left between them. The CDR3 DNA is TGTGCCTGGAGTGTACGACGGAGCAATGAGCAGTTCTTC. This translates into CAWSVRRSNEQFF.

V gene TRBV7-6 combines with J gene TRBJ2-5; D uncertain. The CDR3 totals 17 residues. V shed 0 bases and J shed 5 bases, with 19 bases lying between them. Germline V gene lookup returns CDR1 SGHVS and CDR2 FNYEAQ. For the CDR3, the DNA is TGTGCCAGCAGCTTAGCGGCACCAGTCATTCCCTCGGAGACCCAGTACTTC. Translation: CASSLAAPVIPSETQYF.

The chain recombines TRBV28 with TRBJ1-4; D uncertain. Germline-derived CDR1 and CDR2 are MDHEN and SYDVKM. There are 15 residues in the CDR3. The germline V and J ends were trimmed by 6 bases and 8 bases, with 19 bases remaining between them. In DNA form, the CDR3 reads TGTGCCAGCAGCCCTAGCCGAGTAAGGAGCGAAAAACTGTTTTTT. This encodes CASSPSRVRSEKLFF.

The sample holds one count of this clone. The chain carries TRBV11-3 and TRBJ2-1, with D tentatively TRBD2 (5 bases). The germline CDR1 and CDR2 sequences are SGHNT and YENEEA. Between the trimmed V and J ends, which lost 2 bases and 0 bases, there was a span of 11 bases. This CDR3 contains 16 residues. The CDR3 DNA reads as TGTGCCAGCAGCTTACGCGGGTCCAGCTCCTACAATGAGCAGTTCTTC. Protein: CASSLRGSSSYNEQFF.

This clone was seen once. This rearrangement joins TRBV25-1 to TRBJ1-1, with D perhaps matching TRBD1 (5 bases). Trimming pared 3 bases from V and 1 base from J, leaving 12 bases between. The V gene's germline CDR1 is MGHDK and CDR2 SYGVNS. The CDR3 is made up of 15 amino acids. Written as DNA, the CDR3 is TGTGCCAGCAGTGAGGAATGGCAGGGGAACACTGAAGCTTTCTTT. Translation: CASSEEWQGNTEAFF. Using reference TRBV25-1 and TRBJ1-1 for the parts outside the CDR3, the full variable domain is EADIYQTPRYLVIGTGKKITLECSQTMGHDKMYWYQQDPGMELHLIHYSYGVNSTEKGDLSSESTVSRIRTEHFPLTLESARPSHTSQYLCASSEEWQGNTEAFFGQGTRLTVV.

In this sample, this clone turned up once. The chain is built from TRBV9 and TRBJ2-2, with 8 bases aligning to TRBD2. Germline V gene data show CDR1 as SGDLS and CDR2 as YYNGEE. The CDR3 loop spans 14 amino acids. V trimming: 4 bases; J trimming: 4 bases; junction bases outside the gene matches: 3. CDR3 protein: CASSPGLATGELFF. The CDR3 DNA reads as TGTGCCAGCAGCCCAGGACTAGCCACCGGGGAGCTGTTTTTT.

The chain combines TRBV11-2 with TRBJ1-3; D might be TRBD1 (5 bases). Deletions cut 4 bases from V and 5 bases from J, with 6 bases between. Germline V gene lookup returns CDR1 SGHAT and CDR2 FQNNGV. CDR3 size: 12 residues. CDR3 nucleotide sequence: TGTGCCAGCAGCTCGGACAGAAACACCATATATTTT. Translation: CASSSDRNTIYF.

This chain connects TRBV5-4 to TRBJ2-7; 7 bases align to TRBD1. V was clipped by 5 bases and J by 4 bases; unmatched bases: 3. The germline gives CDR1 SGHNT, CDR2 YYREEE (reference sequence). The length of the CDR3 is 12 residues. CDR3 DNA sequence: TGTGCCAGCAGTACGGACAGGTACGAGCAGTACTTC. Translating it yields CASSTDRYEQYF.

This clone was counted a few times. The genes are TRBV9 and TRBJ2-1; 8 bases are shared with TRBD1. The CDR3 covers 14 residues. Per the germline V gene, CDR1 is SGDLS and CDR2 is YYNGEE. Trimming at V came to 4 bases and at J to 8 bases, leaving 8 bases not matched to a gene. The CDR3 region is CASSSRRGLDEQFF. CDR3 nucleotides: TGTGCCAGCAGCTCCCGCAGGGGGCTCGATGAGCAGTTCTTC.